The sequence of this T cell receptor beta chain was determined in a study of blood T cell repertoires in COVID-19. Study background: Both acute and convalescent COVID-19 samples were obtained from the United States, Italy and Spain. PBMCs, B-cell-depleted T cells, or T cells provided the cDNA or gDNA that made up the material.

This table comes from immunoSEQ multiplex PCR, and its TCRdb copy is limited to in-frame clones, with some not included. The table has 250,000 to 300,000 clones, 80% to 95% seen once. The CDR3 is made up of 11 amino acids. Germline loops: CDR1 MNHEY, CDR2 SVGAGI. V lost 8 bases to trimming and J lost 7 bases, with 11 bases between them. Those enrolled, adults aged about 18 to 89 years, came from about two dozen US areas. This TCR came from a woman aged 25 to 45 who had recovered from COVID-19. The J gene is TRBJ1-2, the V gene TRBV6-5; no definite D call. Source material: PBMCs or T cells enriched from blood (not recorded which). The CDR3 region has the DNA TGTGCCAGCCGCGGCGTAAGTGGCTACACCTTC. Protein product: CASRGVSGYTF.